This T cell receptor beta chain originates from a study of blood T cells in healthy people across ages. Next came a second PCR, run for about 7 to 12 cycles, which used a sample-barcoded 5' primer along with a J-beta primer mix. Each CDR3 protein is one row after TCRdb ran MiXCR on the 5' RACE reads. The sample holds some 920,000 distinct CDR3 sequences, roughly 51% seen once. The CDR3 consists of 15 residues. Trimming cost V 5 bases and J 4 bases; bases outside gene matches: 5. To note about this clonotype: Its matching antigen is unknown.

Study-level findings and limits: There was no known CMV status for donors, so expanded clonotype changes were possibly confounded.

The V and J genes are TRBV12-3 or TRBV12-4 and TRBJ2-7; 13 bases are shared with TRBD2. Material: blood. This receptor was taken from a woman aged 55-69 years in good health. The CDR3 loop reads CASSLGTSGKYEQYF. CDR3 DNA sequence: TGTGCCAGCAGTCTAGGGACTAGCGGGAAGTACGAGCAGTACTTC.